The sequence of this T cell receptor beta chain was determined in a study of cytotoxic CD8 clonotypes in ibrutinib-treated CLL. The data were produced by immunoSEQ multiplex PCR, yet TCRdb's version contains in-frame clones alone and is incomplete. The sample includes 8,500 to 13,000 clones, about 79% of them seen just once. Study-wide results and limits: Baseline levels of clonality went above those of age-matched healthy donors and moved with circulating CD8+ T-cell counts.

This CDR3 is built from 14 residues. Trimming took 3 bases from V and 5 from J; bases not matched to a gene: 3. Germline CDR1 is MDHEN and CDR2 is SYDVKM. This clone was detected only once. Its cognate antigen is unknown. The sequence derives from a human donor with chronic lymphocytic leukemia. V and J are TRBV28 and TRBJ2-7; 11 positions agree with TRBD1. The starting material was PBMCs, obtained at disease progression, from a patient treated with ibrutinib. CDR3 sequence (DNA): TGTGCCAGCAGTTTTCTGGACAGGGGGCACGAGCAGTACTTC. Its protein is CASSFLDRGHEQYF. Full variable domain (remainder filled in from reference TRBV28 and TRBJ2-7): DVKVTQSSRYLVKRTGEKVFLECVQDMDHENMFWYRQDPGLGLRLIYFSYDVKMKEKGDIPEGYSVSREKKERFSLILESASTNQTSMYLCASSFLDRGHEQYFGPGTRLTVT.